The clone carrying this T cell receptor (beta chain) is categorized as large. Its antigen remains unidentified. The data stem from a study of T cell repertoires in aging, cancer and after chemotherapy. On the study more broadly: Patients with glioblastoma brain tumors were sampled before and after temozolomide-based therapy.

Study findings and constraints: In each cancer cohort, median generation probability increased across chemotherapy, suggesting thymic output rebounded. Compared with age-matched healthy donors, untreated hematological or solid cancer patients showed higher blood TCR clonality.

Amplification of TCR beta used genomic DNA extracted from peripheral blood. Germline lookup yields CDR1 SQVTM and CDR2 ANQGSEA. CDR3 length equals 14 residues. V lost 7 bases to trimming and J lost 0 bases, with 15 bases between them. Multiplex touch-down PCR with TRB-A/B primers amplified rearranged V-D-J TRB sequences. TCRdb passed the multiplex PCR reads through MiXCR, listing each CDR3 protein once. The sample shows roughly 770 distinct CDR3 sequences, about a quarter of them seen only once. This receptor was obtained from a human donor with a solid tumor. Input material: blood. The rearrangement uses TRBV29-1 and TRBJ1-1; no reliable D call. CDR3 nucleotides: TGCAGCGCCCGATCGGGTCCAATGAACACTGAAGCTTTCTTT. Protein sequence: CSARSGPMNTEAFF.